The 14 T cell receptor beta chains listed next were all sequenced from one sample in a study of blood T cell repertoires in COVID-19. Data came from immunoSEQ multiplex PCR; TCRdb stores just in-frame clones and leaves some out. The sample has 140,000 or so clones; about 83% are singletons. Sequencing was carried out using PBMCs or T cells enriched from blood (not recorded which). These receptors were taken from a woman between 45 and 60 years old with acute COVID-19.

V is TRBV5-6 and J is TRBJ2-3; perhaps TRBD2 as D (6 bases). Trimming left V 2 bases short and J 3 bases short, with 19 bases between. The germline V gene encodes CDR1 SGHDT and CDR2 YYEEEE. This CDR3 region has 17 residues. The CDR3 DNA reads TGTGCCAGCAGCTTAAAACTGGCGGGAATTGTGACAGATACGCAGTATTTT. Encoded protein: CASSLKLAGIVTDTQYF.

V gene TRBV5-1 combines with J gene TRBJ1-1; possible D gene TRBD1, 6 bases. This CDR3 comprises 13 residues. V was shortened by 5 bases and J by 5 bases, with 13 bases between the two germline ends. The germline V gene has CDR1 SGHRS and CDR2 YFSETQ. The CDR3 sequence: CASRYRVGTEAFF. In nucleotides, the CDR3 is TGCGCCAGCAGATACAGGGTCGGTACTGAAGCTTTCTTT. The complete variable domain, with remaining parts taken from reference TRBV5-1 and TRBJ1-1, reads KAGVTQTPRYLIKTRGQQVTLSCSPISGHRSVSWYQQTPGQGLQFLFEYFSETQRNKGNFPGRFSGRQFSNSRSEMNVSTLELGDSALYLCASRYRVGTEAFFGQGTRLTVV.

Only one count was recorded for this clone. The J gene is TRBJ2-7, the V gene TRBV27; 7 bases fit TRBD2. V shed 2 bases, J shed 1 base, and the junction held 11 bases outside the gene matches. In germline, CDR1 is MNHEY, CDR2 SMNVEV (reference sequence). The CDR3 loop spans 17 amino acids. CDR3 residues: CASSLGFRPSGSYEQYF. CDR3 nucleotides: TGTGCCAGCAGTTTAGGGTTTAGGCCTAGCGGATCCTACGAGCAGTACTTC.

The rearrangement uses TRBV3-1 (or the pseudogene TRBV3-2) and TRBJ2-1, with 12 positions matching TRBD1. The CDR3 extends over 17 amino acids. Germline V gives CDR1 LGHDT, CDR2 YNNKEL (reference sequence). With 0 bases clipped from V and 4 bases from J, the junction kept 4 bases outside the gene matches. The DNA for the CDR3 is TGTGCCAGCAGCCAAGATCGGGACAGGGGGCGATACAATGAGCAGTTCTTC. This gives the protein CASSQDRDRGRYNEQFF.

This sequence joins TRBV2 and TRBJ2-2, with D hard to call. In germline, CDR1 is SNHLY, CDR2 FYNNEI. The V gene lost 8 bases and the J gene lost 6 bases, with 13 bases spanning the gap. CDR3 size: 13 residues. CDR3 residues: CASSTHPAGELFF. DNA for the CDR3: TGTGCCAGCTCAACACATCCAGCCGGGGAGCTGTTTTTT. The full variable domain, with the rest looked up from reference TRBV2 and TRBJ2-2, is EPEVTQTPSHQVTQMGQEVILRCVPISNHLYFYWYRQILGQKVEFLVSFYNNEISEKSEIFDDQFSVERPDGSNFTLKIRSTKLEDSAMYFCASSTHPAGELFFGEGSRLTVL.

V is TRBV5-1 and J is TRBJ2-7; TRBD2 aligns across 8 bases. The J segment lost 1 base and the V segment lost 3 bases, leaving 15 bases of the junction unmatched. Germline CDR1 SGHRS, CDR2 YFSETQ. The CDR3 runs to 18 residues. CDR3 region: CASSSPEVAGSGSYEQYF. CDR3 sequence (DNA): TGCGCCAGCAGCTCCCCCGAGGTAGCGGGATCGGGGTCCTACGAGCAGTACTTC.

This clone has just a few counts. The CDR3 protein is CATSDPGQGATEAFF. Written as DNA, the CDR3 is TGTGCCACCAGTGACCCGGGACAGGGGGCGACTGAAGCTTTCTTT. This chain uses TRBV24-1 with TRBJ1-1, with 12 bases lining up with TRBD1. The junction had 4 bases not matched to a gene; V was cut back by 4 bases and J by 5 bases. The CDR3 is 15 residues long. CDR1 is KGHDR and CDR2 is SFDVKD in the germline V gene.

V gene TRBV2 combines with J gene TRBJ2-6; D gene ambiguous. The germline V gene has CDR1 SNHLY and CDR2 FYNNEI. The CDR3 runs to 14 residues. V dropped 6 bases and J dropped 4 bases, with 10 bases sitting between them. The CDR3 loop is CASSARSGANVLTF. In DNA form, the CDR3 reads TGTGCCAGCAGCGCGCGCTCCGGGGCCAACGTCCTGACTTTC.

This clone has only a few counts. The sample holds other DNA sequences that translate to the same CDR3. CDR3 sequence (DNA): TGTGCCAGCAGCGTAGCGGTGGAGCCCTACGAGCAGTACTTC. Translating gives CASSVAVEPYEQYF. The chain combines TRBV9 with TRBJ2-7; no reliable D call. Trimming took off 0 bases at V and 2 bases at J, with 9 bases between the two ends. Germline CDR1 reads SGDLS; CDR2 reads YYNGEE. This CDR3 has 14 amino acids.

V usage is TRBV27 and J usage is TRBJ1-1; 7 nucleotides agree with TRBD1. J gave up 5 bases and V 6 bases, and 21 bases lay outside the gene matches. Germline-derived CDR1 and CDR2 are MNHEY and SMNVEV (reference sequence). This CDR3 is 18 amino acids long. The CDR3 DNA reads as TGTGCCAGCAGGGGAAGACAGGGTAGTCGATCAGGGCGGACTGAAGCTTTCTTT. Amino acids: CASRGRQGSRSGRTEAFF.

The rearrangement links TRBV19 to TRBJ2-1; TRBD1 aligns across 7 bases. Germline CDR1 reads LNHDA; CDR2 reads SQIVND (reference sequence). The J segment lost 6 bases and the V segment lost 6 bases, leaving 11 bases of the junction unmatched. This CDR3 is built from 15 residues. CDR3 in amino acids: CASSPKGAGGNEQFF. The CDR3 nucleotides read TGTGCCAGTAGCCCGAAGGGGGCTGGGGGCAATGAGCAGTTCTTC.

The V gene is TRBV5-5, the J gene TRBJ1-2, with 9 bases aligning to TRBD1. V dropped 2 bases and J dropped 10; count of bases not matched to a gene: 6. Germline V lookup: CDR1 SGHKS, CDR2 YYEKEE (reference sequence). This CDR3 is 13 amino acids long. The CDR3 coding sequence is TGTGCCAGCAGCTTCCGGGACAGGGTTTCCTACACCTTC. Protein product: CASSFRDRVSYTF.

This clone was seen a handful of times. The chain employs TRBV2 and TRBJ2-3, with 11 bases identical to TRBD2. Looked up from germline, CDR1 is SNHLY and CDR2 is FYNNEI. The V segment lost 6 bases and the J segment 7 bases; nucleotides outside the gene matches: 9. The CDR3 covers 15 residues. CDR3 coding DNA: TGTGCCAGCAGAAAGACTAGCGGGGTTCAAAATACGCAGTATTTT. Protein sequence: CASRKTSGVQNTQYF.

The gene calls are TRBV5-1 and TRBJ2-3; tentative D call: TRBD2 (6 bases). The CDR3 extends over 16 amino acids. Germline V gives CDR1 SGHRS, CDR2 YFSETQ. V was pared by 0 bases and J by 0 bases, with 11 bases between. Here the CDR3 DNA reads TGCGCCAGCAGCTTGGGGCTAGCGACTAGCACAGATACGCAGTATTTT. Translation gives CASSLGLATSTDTQYF.